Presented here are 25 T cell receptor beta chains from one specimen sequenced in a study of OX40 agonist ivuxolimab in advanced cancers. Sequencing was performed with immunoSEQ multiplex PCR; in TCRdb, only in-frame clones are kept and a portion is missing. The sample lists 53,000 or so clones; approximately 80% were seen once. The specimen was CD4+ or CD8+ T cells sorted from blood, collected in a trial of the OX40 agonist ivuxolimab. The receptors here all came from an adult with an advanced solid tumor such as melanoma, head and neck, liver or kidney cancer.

Written as DNA, the CDR3 is TGCGCCAGCAGCTCGAGGACAGGGGGCTACGAGCAGTACTTC. Its translation is CASSSRTGGYEQYF. The chain combines TRBV5-1 with TRBJ2-7; 10 nucleotides match TRBD1. From germline, CDR1 is SGHRS and CDR2 YFSETQ. This CDR3 is 14 amino acids long. Germline trimming cut 3 bases from V and 3 bases from J; bases unmatched to any gene: 3.

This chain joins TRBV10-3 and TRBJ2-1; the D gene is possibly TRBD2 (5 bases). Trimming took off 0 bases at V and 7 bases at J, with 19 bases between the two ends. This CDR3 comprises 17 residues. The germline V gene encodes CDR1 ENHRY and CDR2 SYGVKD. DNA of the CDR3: TGTGCCATCAGTGAGTCCCTAGCTGAAAGGAGGAGTAATGAGCAGTTCTTC. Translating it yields CAISESLAERRSNEQFF.

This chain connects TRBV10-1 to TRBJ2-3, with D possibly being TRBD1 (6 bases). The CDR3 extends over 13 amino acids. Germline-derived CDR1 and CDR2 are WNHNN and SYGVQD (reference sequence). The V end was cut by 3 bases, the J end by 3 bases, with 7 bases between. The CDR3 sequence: CASSDTGTDTQYF. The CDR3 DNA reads TGCGCCAGCAGTGACACAGGGACAGATACGCAGTATTTT.

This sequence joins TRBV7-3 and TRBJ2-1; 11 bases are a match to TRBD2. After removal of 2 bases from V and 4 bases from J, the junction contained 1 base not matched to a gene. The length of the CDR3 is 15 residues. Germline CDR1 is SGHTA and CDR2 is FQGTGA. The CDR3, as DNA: TGTGCCAGCAGCTTAGGGACTAGCGGATACAATGAGCAGTTCTTC. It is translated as CASSLGTSGYNEQFF.

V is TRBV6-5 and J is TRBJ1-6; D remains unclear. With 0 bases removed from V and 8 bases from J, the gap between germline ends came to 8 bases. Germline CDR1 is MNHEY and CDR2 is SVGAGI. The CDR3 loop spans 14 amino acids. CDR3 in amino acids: CASSYSFLDSPLHF. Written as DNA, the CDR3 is TGTGCCAGCAGTTACTCGTTCTTAGATTCACCCCTCCACTTT.

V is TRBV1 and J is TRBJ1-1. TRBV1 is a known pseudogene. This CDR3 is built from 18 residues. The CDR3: CTSSGDWGGGLRNTEAFF. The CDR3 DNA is TGCACCAGCAGCGGTGACTGGGGGGGCGGTTTGAGGAACACTGAAGCTTTCTTT.

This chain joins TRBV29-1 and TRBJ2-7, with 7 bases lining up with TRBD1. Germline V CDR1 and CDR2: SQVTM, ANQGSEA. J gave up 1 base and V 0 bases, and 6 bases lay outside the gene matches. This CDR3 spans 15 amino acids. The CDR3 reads CSVEDRGQYSYEQYF. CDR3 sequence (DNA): TGCAGCGTTGAAGATCGGGGACAGTATTCCTACGAGCAGTACTTC.

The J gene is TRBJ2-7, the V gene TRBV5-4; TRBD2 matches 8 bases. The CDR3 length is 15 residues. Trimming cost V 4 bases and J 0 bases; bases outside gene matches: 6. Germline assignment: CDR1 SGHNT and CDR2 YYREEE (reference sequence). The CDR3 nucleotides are TGTGCCAGCAGCCGCTCGGCGGGAGGCTCCTACGAGCAGTACTTC. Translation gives CASSRSAGGSYEQYF.

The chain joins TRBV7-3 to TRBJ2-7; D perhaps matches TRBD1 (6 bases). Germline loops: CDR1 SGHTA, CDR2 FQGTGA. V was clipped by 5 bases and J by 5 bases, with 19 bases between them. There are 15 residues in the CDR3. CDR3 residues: CASSPSPGDPNEQYF. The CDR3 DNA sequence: TGTGCCAGCAGCCCATCTCCAGGGGATCCGAACGAGCAGTACTTC.

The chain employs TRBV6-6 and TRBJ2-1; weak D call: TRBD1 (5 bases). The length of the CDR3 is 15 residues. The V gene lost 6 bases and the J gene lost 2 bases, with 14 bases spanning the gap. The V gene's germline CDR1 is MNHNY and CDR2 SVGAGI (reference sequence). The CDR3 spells CASRAGLGAYNEQFF. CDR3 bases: TGTGCCAGCAGGGCCGGGCTAGGGGCCTACAATGAGCAGTTCTTC.

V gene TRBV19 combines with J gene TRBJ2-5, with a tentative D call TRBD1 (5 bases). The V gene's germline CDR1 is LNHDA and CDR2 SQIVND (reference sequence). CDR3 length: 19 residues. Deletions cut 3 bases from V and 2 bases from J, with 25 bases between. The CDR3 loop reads CASSIRGGLPQMVQETQYF. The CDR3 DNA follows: TGTGCCAGTAGTATTAGGGGTGGTCTACCGCAAATGGTACAAGAGACCCAGTACTTC.

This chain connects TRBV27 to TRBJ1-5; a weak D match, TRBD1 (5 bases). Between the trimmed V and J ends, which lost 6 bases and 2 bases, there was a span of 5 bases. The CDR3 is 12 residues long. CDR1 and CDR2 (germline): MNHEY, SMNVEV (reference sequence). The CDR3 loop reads CASRQGNQPQHF. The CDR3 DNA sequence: TGTGCCAGCAGACAGGGCAATCAGCCCCAGCATTTT.

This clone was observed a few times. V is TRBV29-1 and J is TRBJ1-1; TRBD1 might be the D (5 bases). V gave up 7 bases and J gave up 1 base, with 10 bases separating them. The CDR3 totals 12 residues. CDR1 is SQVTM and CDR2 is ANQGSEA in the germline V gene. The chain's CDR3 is CSGRQTNTEAFF. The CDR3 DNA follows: TGCAGCGGGAGACAGACGAACACTGAAGCTTTCTTT.

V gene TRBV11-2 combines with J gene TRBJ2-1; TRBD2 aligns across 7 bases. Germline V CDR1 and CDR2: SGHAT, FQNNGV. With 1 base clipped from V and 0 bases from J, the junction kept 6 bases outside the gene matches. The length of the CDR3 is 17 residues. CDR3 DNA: TGTGCCAGCAGCTTAGGGCCAGCGGGATCCTCCTACAATGAGCAGTTCTTC. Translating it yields CASSLGPAGSSYNEQFF.

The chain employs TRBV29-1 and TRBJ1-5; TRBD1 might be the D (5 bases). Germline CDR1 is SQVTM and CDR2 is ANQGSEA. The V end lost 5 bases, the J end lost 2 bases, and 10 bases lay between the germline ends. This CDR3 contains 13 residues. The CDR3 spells CSVSGGGNQPQHF. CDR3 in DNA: TGCAGCGTTTCCGGGGGAGGCAATCAGCCCCAGCATTTT.

The CDR3 sequence: CASSLGGLSPYNEQFF. The DNA of the CDR3 is TGTGCCAGCAGCTTAGGGGGACTATCCCCCTACAATGAGCAGTTCTTC. J is TRBJ2-1 and V is TRBV11-3; TRBD2 aligns across 7 bases. The junction had 5 bases not matched to a gene; V was cut back by 1 base and J by 2 bases. Germline V gives CDR1 SGHNT, CDR2 YENEEA. CDR3 length equals 16 residues.

The CDR3 sequence: CASSRYQGSGYEQYF. For the CDR3, the DNA is TGTGCCAGCAGTCGTTACCAGGGGAGCGGCTACGAGCAGTACTTC. The V gene is TRBV6-5, the J gene TRBJ2-7, with D perhaps TRBD1 (6 bases). Germline-derived CDR1 and CDR2 are MNHEY and SVGAGI. CDR3 length: 15 residues. V was pared by 5 bases and J by 3 bases, with 17 bases between.

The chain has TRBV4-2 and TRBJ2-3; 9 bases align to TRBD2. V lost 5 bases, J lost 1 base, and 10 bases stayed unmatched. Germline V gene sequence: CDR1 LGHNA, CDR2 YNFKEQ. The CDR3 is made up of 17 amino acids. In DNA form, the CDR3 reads TGTGCCAGCAGCTCGGGACTAGCCGTGTTGGGCACAGATACGCAGTATTTT. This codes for CASSSGLAVLGTDTQYF.

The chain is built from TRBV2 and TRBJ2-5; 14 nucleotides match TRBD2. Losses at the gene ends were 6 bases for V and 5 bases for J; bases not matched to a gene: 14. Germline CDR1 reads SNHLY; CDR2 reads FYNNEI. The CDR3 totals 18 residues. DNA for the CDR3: TGTGCCAGCAGATTAACCCCGGGACTAGCGGGAGTTTGGGAGACCCAGTACTTC. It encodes CASRLTPGLAGVWETQYF.

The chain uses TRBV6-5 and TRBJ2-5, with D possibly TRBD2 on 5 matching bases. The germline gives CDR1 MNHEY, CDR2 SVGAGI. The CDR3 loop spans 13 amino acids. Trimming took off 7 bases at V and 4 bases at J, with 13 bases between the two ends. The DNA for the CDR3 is TGTGCCAGCAACGACGGGATCAGAGAGACCCAGTACTTC. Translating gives CASNDGIRETQYF.

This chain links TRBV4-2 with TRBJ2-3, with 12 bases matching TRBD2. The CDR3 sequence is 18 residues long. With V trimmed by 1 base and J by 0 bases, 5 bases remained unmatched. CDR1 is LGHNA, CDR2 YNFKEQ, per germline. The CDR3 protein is CASSQGFGTSGSTDTQYF. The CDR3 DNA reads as TGTGCCAGCAGCCAAGGATTTGGGACTAGCGGGAGCACAGATACGCAGTATTTT.

CDR3 sequence: CASSLGAGRQNTEAFF. The CDR3 DNA sequence: TGTGCCAGCAGTTTAGGAGCGGGAAGGCAAAACACTGAAGCTTTCTTT. The chain employs TRBV27 and TRBJ1-1; D remains ambiguous. V was cut by 2 bases and J by 2 bases, with 15 bases left in between. Germline lookup yields CDR1 MNHEY and CDR2 SMNVEV (reference sequence). The CDR3 spans 16 residues.

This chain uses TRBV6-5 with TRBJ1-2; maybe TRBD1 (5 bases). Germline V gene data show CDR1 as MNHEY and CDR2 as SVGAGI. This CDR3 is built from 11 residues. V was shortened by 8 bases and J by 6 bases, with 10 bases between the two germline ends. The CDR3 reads CASVGTDGYTF. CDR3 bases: TGTGCCAGCGTAGGGACGGATGGCTACACCTTC.

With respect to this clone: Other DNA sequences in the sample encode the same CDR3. The CDR3 nucleotides are TGTGCCAGTAGTATGTCGCGTGGAACTGAAGCTTTCTTT. Its translation: CASSMSRGTEAFF. J is TRBJ1-1 and V is TRBV19; D uncertain. CDR3 length: 13 amino acids. The V end lost 3 bases, the J end lost 5 bases, and 10 bases lay between the germline ends. Germline V CDR1 and CDR2: LNHDA, SQIVND (reference sequence).

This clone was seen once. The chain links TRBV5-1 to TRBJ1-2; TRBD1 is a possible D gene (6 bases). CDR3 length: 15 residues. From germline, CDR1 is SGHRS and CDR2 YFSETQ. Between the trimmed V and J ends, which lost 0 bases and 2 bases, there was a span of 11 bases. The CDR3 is CASSLAGQVNYGYTF. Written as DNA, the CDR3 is TGCGCCAGCAGCTTGGCGGGACAAGTAAACTATGGCTACACCTTC.